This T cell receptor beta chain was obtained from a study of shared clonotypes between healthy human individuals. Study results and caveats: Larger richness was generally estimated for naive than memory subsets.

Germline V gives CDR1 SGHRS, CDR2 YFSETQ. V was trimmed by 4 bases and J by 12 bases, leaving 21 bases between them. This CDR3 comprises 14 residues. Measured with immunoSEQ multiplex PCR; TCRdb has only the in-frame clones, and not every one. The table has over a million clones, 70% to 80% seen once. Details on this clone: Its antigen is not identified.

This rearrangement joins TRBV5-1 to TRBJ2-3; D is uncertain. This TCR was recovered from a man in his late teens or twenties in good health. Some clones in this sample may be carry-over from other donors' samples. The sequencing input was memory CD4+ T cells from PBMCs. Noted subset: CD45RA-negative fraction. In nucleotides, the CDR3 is TGCGCCAGCAGCGATTCAACCGGTTCCCCCGGTCAGTATTTT. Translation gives CASSDSTGSPGQYF.